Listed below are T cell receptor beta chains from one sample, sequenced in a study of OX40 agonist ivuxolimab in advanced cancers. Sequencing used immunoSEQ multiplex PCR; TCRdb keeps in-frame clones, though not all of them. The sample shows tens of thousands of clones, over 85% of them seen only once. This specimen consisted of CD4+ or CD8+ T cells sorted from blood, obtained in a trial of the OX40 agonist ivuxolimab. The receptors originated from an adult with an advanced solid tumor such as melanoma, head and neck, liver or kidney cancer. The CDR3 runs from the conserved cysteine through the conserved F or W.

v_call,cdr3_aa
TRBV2,CASSGQGNTEAFF
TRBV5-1,CASSLGQGSHGYTF
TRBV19,CASSTPGQGFSGELFF
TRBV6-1,CASSSPGAQYF
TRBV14,CASSPGPISSYNSPLHF
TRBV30,CAWRKKQGDLYEQFF
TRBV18,CASSPLDGTDNQPQHF
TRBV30,CAFLTVNYGYTF
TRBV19,CASSLTVGEKLFF
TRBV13,CASSLKGPFYQPQHF
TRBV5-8,CASPPGVSEQYF
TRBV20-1,CSAHGRTQYF
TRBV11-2,CASSRTGNRGKLFF
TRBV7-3,CASSPTSHRTGDRNEQFF
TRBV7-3,CASSLAGGLYNEQFF
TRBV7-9,CASSQEGIGSYGYTF
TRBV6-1,CASSASGQNTEAFF
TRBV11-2,CASNLGGSAQETQYF
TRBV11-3,CASSLDQLLPTGEAFF
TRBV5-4,CASSLAARTDGYTF